This passage covers 14 T cell receptor beta chains from one sample sequenced in a study of T cell changes during pregnancy in multiple sclerosis. The protocol was immunoSEQ multiplex PCR, while the TCRdb copy is restricted to in-frame clones and leaves out a portion. The sample has fewer than 130,000 clones; approximately 90% are singletons. The sample was peripheral blood, taken after pregnancy. The receptors were gathered from a female donor with multiple sclerosis, enrolled in a pregnancy study.

The gene calls are TRBV9 and TRBJ1-4, with a weak D call TRBD1 (5 bases). The CDR3 loop spans 15 amino acids. CDR1 and CDR2 (germline): SGDLS, YYNGEE. With 2 bases removed from V and 0 bases from J, the gap between germline ends came to 8 bases. CDR3 in DNA: TGTGCCAGCAGCGTGACAGATACAACTAATGAAAAACTGTTTTTT. Translated: CASSVTDTTNEKLFF.

Concerning this clone: At one boundary the junction diverges from the germline segment, which might be a read error. This sequence joins TRBV7-7 and TRBJ2-7; a weak D match, TRBD2 (6 bases). The germline V gene has CDR1 SSHAT and CDR2 FNYEAQ (reference sequence). The CDR3 extends over 15 amino acids. The CDR3 DNA follows: TGTGCTAGCAGCTTAGAGGAGGGGCTCACTGGGGAGCAGTACTTC. Its protein product is CASSLEEGLTGEQYF.

This clone was seen only a few times. The rearrangement links TRBV28 to TRBJ1-3; perhaps TRBD1 as D (5 bases). Looked up from germline, CDR1 is MDHEN and CDR2 is SYDVKM. CDR3 length: 17 amino acids. V was clipped by 1 base and J by 0 bases, with 13 bases between them. Written as DNA, the CDR3 is TGTGCCAGCAGTTTATTAGCCGGCGGACACTCTGGAAACACCATATATTTT. This codes for CASSLLAGGHSGNTIYF.

The chain employs TRBV2 and TRBJ1-2, with D hard to call. CDR3 length: 17 residues. With 4 bases removed from V and 4 bases from J, the gap between germline ends came to 22 bases. Germline CDR1 SNHLY, CDR2 FYNNEI. The CDR3 is CASSVTRDGPSGYGYTF. The DNA of the CDR3 is TGTGCCAGCAGTGTCACAAGGGATGGACCAAGCGGCTATGGCTACACCTTC.

The chain carries TRBV7-6 and TRBJ2-5; 7 nucleotides agree with TRBD1. The CDR3 has 14 amino acids. V was pared by 4 bases and J by 5 bases, with 7 bases of the junction left unmatched. Germline V gene sequence: CDR1 SGHVS, CDR2 FNYEAQ. CDR3 sequence (DNA): TGTGCCAGCAGCTCCCAGGGGGTAGGGGAGACCCAGTACTTC. This gives the protein CASSSQGVGETQYF.

This clone has a single count. This chain links TRBV7-9 with TRBJ1-2; no definite D call. Germline V gene lookup returns CDR1 SEHNR and CDR2 FQNEAQ (reference sequence). There are 13 residues in the CDR3. The V gene lost 5 bases and the J gene lost 5 bases, with 12 bases spanning the gap. The CDR3 region is CASSPGGLYGYTF. As DNA, the CDR3 is TGTGCCAGCAGCCCAGGTGGTTTATATGGCTACACCTTC. Full variable domain (rest looked up from reference TRBV7-9 and TRBJ1-2): DTGVSQNPRHKITKRGQNVTFRCDPISEHNRLYWYRQTLGQGPEFLTYFQNEAQLEKSRLLSDRFSAERPKGSFSTLEIQRTEQGDSAMYLCASSPGGLYGYTFGSGTRLTVV.

The V call is TRBV6-5, the J call TRBJ2-7; unclear D gene. V dropped 0 bases and J dropped 6 bases, with 6 bases sitting between them. This CDR3 spans 12 amino acids. From germline, CDR1 is MNHEY and CDR2 SVGAGI. CDR3 region: CASSYSAGEQYF. The DNA of the CDR3 is TGTGCCAGCAGTTACTCCGCCGGCGAGCAGTACTTC.

J is TRBJ2-5 and V is TRBV6-5, with TRBD2 as a possible D gene (6 bases). The V end was cut by 0 bases, the J end by 5 bases, with 16 bases between. The CDR3 sequence is 16 residues long. CDR1 and CDR2 from the germline V gene are MNHEY and SVGAGI. DNA for the CDR3: TGTGCCAGCAGTTACTCGTGGCGGGGTGGCAGTGAGACCCAGTACTTC. Translation gives CASSYSWRGGSETQYF.

The chain joins TRBV7-2 to TRBJ2-1; D unresolved. The V end lost 6 bases, the J end lost 8 bases, and 14 bases lay between the germline ends. CDR1 is SGHTA, CDR2 FQGNSA, per germline. The CDR3 has 13 amino acids. The CDR3: CASRLNWQDEQFF. In nucleotides, the CDR3 is TGTGCCAGCAGGCTCAATTGGCAGGATGAGCAGTTCTTC.

The rearrangement uses TRBV29-1 and TRBJ1-1; D perhaps matches TRBD1 (5 bases). CDR1 SQVTM and CDR2 ANQGSEA come from the germline V gene. The CDR3 is made up of 13 amino acids. Trimming removed 0 bases at V and 4 bases at J, with 9 bases between. The CDR3 sequence is CSVEDQGGTEAFF. As DNA, the CDR3 is TGCAGCGTTGAAGATCAGGGTGGCACTGAAGCTTTCTTT.

This clone was seen just once. The chain joins TRBV6-1 to TRBJ1-5; no firm D call. Germline V gene lookup returns CDR1 MNHNS and CDR2 SASEGT. The length of the CDR3 is 12 residues. Trimming left V 8 bases short and J 1 base short, with 6 bases between. The CDR3: CASSPSNQPQHF. DNA for the CDR3: TGTGCCAGCTCCCCAAGCAATCAGCCCCAGCATTTT.

For the CDR3, the DNA is TGTGCCAGCTCACAACTAGACAGGGTTTTTACTGAAGCTTTCTTT. Translation: CASSQLDRVFTEAFF. This chain connects TRBV18 to TRBJ1-1; TRBD1 agrees at 7 bases. V dropped 4 bases and J dropped 5; count of bases not matched to a gene: 10. CDR1 KGHSH and CDR2 LQKENI come from the germline V gene. The CDR3 covers 15 residues.

The chain uses TRBV27 and TRBJ2-7, with D possibly being TRBD1 (5 bases). The germline V gene encodes CDR1 MNHEY and CDR2 SMNVEV (reference sequence). V was pared by 2 bases and J by 2 bases, with 13 bases between. This CDR3 is 15 amino acids long. CDR3: CASSLKLDRPYEQYF. CDR3 nucleotides: TGTGCCAGCAGTTTAAAACTCGACAGACCCTACGAGCAGTACTTC.

V usage is TRBV6-1 and J usage is TRBJ1-2, with TRBD1 matching 9 bases. This CDR3 is 16 amino acids long. Germline values: CDR1 MNHNS, CDR2 SASEGT. Trimming at V came to 2 bases and at J to 5 bases, leaving 9 bases not matched to a gene. The CDR3 DNA reads as TGTGCCAGCAGTGAAACAACAGGGGGCCACGGGTATGGCTACACCTTC. This translates into CASSETTGGHGYGYTF.